This T cell receptor beta chain was sequenced during a study of blood T cell repertoires in COVID-19. In the study overall: Samples taken during acute and convalescent COVID-19 were collected in the United States, Italy and Spain. The analysed material was cDNA or gDNA that came from T cells, B-cell-depleted T cells, or PBMCs.

This clone has a single count. In the original workflow: Reference gene primer amplification in the assay estimated nucleated cell counts. Profiled with immunoSEQ multiplex PCR; TCRdb holds only in-frame clones, not every one. V and J calls and clone size come straight from that table; D and trimming were deduced from the DNA. This sample yields about 220,000 clones, of which 75% to 85% are seen a single time; around 13% belongs to the top ten. The sample was peripheral blood. The TCR was taken from a human donor in a cohort sampled during active COVID-19.

The CDR3 sequence is CASREGAKYEQYF. The CDR3 DNA follows: TGTGCCAGTAGGGAGGGGGCGAAGTACGAGCAGTACTTC. The V and J genes are TRBV19 and TRBJ2-7; tentatively, D is TRBD1 (7 bases). The germline gives CDR1 LNHDA, CDR2 SQIVND (reference sequence). This CDR3 has 13 amino acids. The V end lost 6 bases, the J end lost 4 bases, and 13 bases lay between the germline ends.